A selection of T cell receptor beta chains follows, all from one sample in a study of cytomegalovirus exposure and HLA in healthy donors. TCRdb's copy holds only in-frame clones and misses some; the assay was immunoSEQ multiplex PCR. The sample has around 120,000 clones, about 74% seen once. The source material was PBMCs. The receptors originated from a woman in her 40s in good health and CMV-seropositive. The CDR3 runs from the conserved cysteine through the conserved F or W.

v_call	cdr3_aa
TRBV4-2	CASSQGDRVKEKLFF
TRBV6-5	CASRPAQGAGTEAFF
TRBV5-6	CASSPPSFARMNTEAFF
TRBV19	CASSIQGSYNEQFF
TRBV4-1	CASSQVGPERGSPLHF
TRBV5-5	CASSLGRGGVGDIQYF
TRBV5-1	CASSIAGGPGTGELFF
TRBV27	CASRSGTSGTYEQYF
TRBV7-3	CASSQQGRSGYTF
TRBV5-4	CASSQDAGGFTDTQYF
TRBV5-5	CASSLGTANGNTIYF
TRBV10-3	CAIGTNTSLGEQYF
TRBV9	CASSTNRGGSGYTF
TRBV19	CASSISVGTSVSYEQYF
TRBV11-3	CASSLGQGKSGELFF
TRBV15	CATSREQGNEQFF
TRBV6-1	CASSEYMGQGAGQPQHF
TRBV5-4	CASSLGQRDEQYF
TRBV4-2	CASSHDTEAFF
TRBV2	CASRSYTGSEPQHF
TRBV30	CAWSVPGGNTIYF
TRBV9	CASSVETSSLLETQYF
TRBV2	CASSGLPGTHHNEQFF
TRBV29-1	CSVEEQGGKKTQYF
TRBV19	CASSINGRGSGYTF
TRBV30	CAWSVRIEDEQYF
TRBV4-1	CASSRQGANEKLFF
TRBV6-5	CASSSQGVLNTEAFF
TRBV27	CASSPQTSGGAVDTQYF
TRBV7-9	CASSYRTSGSTEQYF
TRBV5-6	CASSSGGTSSYEQYF
TRBV19	CATENFGTGGDQPQHF
TRBV6-1	CASRGGTTETQYF
TRBV7-9	CASSLDRTANTEAFF
TRBV5-5	CASSSLSGGTEAFF
TRBV5-8	CASTQGLAGVGETQYF
TRBV9	CASSVKGGGGGYTF
TRBV7-9	CASSLMAGSYEQYF
TRBV5-4	CASSLTTDIEQFF
TRBV7-9	CASSLYAGGGRSYEQYF
TRBV2	CASRGTSGGGDTQYF
TRBV6-6	CASSSGDRGQETQYF
TRBV7-9	CASSRGKIAGYEQYF
TRBV29-1	CSVPEGSSYNEQFF
TRBV9	CASSVVAGLNTGELFF
TRBV19	CASSIEGRGETQYF
TRBV7-9	CSSSLYPGGGNTIYF
TRBV19	CASSISTGVQPQHF
TRBV7-9	CASSLTTGGFAIEKLFF
TRBV5-1	CASSLMGPGTEAFF
TRBV5-1	CASGSNSGTGSYGYTF
TRBV9	CASSVDPSPETQYF
TRBV5-1	CASSLEAPAGVYEQYF
TRBV4-1	CASSQEGDVRNQPQHF
TRBV6-5	CASSSEDTQYF
TRBV28	CASSSVRGARQPQHF
TRBV6-1	CASRSYEQYF
TRBV6-1	CASKTSGGGNEQFF
TRBV30	CAWSGGPGTDTQYF